These 17 T cell receptor beta chains were sequenced from one sample in a study of T cells in Graves' hyperthyroidism and ophthalmopathy. Authors of the study amplified TCR beta CDR3 regions from RNA transcripts. First-round RT-PCR with HTBI primers amplified the TCR CDR3 region. Each CDR3 protein gets one entry after TCRdb re-called the multiplex PCR reads with MiXCR. The table lists fewer than 650,000 distinct CDR3 sequences, 14% to 15% of them singletons. Input material: blood. Receptors were obtained from a middle-aged woman with Graves' ophthalmopathy.

This clonotype has a handful of counts. The chain recombines TRBV30 with TRBJ1-5, with no clear D. The CDR3 covers 14 residues. V was clipped by 1 base and J by 0 bases, with 7 bases between them. Germline-derived CDR1 and CDR2 are GTSNPN and SVGIG (reference sequence). The CDR3 reads CAWSAGDSNQPQHF. CDR3 nucleotides: TGTGCCTGGAGTGCCGGGGATAGCAATCAGCCCCAGCATTTT. The full variable domain, rest sourced from reference TRBV30 and TRBJ1-5, is SQTIHQWPATLVQPVGSPLSLECTVEGTSNPNLYWYRQAAGRGLQLLFYSVGIGQISSEVPQNLSASRPQDRQFILSSKKLLLSDSGFYLCAWSAGDSNQPQHFGDGTRLSIL.

The chain carries TRBV4-3 and TRBJ2-7; 8 bases align to TRBD1. The CDR3 is made up of 16 amino acids. Germline lookup yields CDR1 LGHNA and CDR2 YSLEER. V dropped 1 base and J dropped 0; count of bases not matched to a gene: 5. CDR3 region: CASSQVGQGYSYEQYF. Here the CDR3 DNA reads TGCGCCAGCAGCCAAGTCGGACAGGGCTACTCCTACGAGCAGTACTTC.

This chain links TRBV18 with TRBJ1-5, with 9 bases lining up with TRBD1. V was clipped by 5 bases and J by 6 bases; unmatched bases: 5. Germline V gene data show CDR1 as KGHSH and CDR2 as LQKENI. The CDR3 is 14 residues long. CDR3 region: CASSSDRGVQPQHF. DNA for the CDR3: TGTGCCAGCTCATCAGACAGGGGGGTTCAGCCCCAGCATTTT.

In its sample, this clonotype was seen many times. The J gene is TRBJ1-2, the V gene TRBV4-3; TRBD1 agrees at 7 bases. J gave up 3 bases and V 2 bases, and 6 bases lay outside the gene matches. Germline CDR1 LGHNA, CDR2 YSLEER. CDR3 length: 15 residues. This chain's CDR3 is CASSQNRGGDYGYTF. In nucleotides, the CDR3 is TGCGCCAGCAGCCAAAACAGGGGCGGCGACTATGGCTACACCTTC.

This clonotype was detected many times. The chain uses TRBV2 and TRBJ2-7, with 7 bases identical to TRBD2. J was trimmed by 12 bases and V by 2 bases; bases with no gene match: 4. CDR1 SNHLY and CDR2 FYNNEI come from the germline V gene. The CDR3 covers 11 residues. As DNA, the CDR3 is TGTGCCAGCAGTGAACGGGAGGTTCTGTACTTC. Protein sequence: CASSEREVLYF.

This clonotype was detected ten times or more. V and J are TRBV28 and TRBJ2-7; unclear D gene. Germline V CDR1 and CDR2: MDHEN, SYDVKM. The V end was cut by 3 bases, the J end by 2 bases, with 5 bases between. CDR3 length: 12 amino acids. In DNA, the CDR3 is TGTGCCAGCAGTTTTGGACCCTACGAGCAGTACTTC. This codes for CASSFGPYEQYF.

In its sample, this clonotype was seen many times. The rearrangement uses TRBV6-1 and TRBJ1-1, with TRBD1 matching over 7 bases. After removal of 6 bases from V and 1 base from J, the junction contained 5 bases not matched to a gene. Germline loops: CDR1 MNHNS, CDR2 SASEGT. The CDR3 runs 14 residues. The CDR3 region has the DNA TGTGCCAGCAGCGACAGGGACTCGAACACTGAAGCTTTCTTT. Translating it yields CASSDRDSNTEAFF.

Comments on this clonotype: A single base separates this from a much larger clone, so it may be a read error. The conserved closing phenylalanine or tryptophan is absent in this CDR3, likely reflecting a read error. The J gene is TRBJ2-5, the V gene TRBV10-2, with D perhaps TRBD1 (6 bases). Trimming stripped 9 bases from V and 2 bases from J, with 10 bases between. The CDR3 is 12 amino acids. The germline gives CDR1 WSHSY, CDR2 SAAADI. The CDR3 nucleotides read TGCGCCAGAGCTGGACAGCAAGAGACCCAGTACTCC. It is translated as CARAGQQETQYS.

This clonotype was counted ten times or more. The chain employs TRBV11-2 and TRBJ2-7; 8 nucleotides line up with TRBD1. In germline, CDR1 is SGHAT, CDR2 FQNNGV. There are 15 residues in the CDR3. V lost 5 bases and J lost 7; bases outside the gene matches: 13. The chain's CDR3 is CASSLTTDRVQEQYF. As DNA, the CDR3 is TGTGCCAGCAGCCTTACTACGGACAGGGTCCAAGAGCAGTACTTC.

V gene TRBV12-3 or TRBV12-4 combines with J gene TRBJ2-7; D is ambiguous. V was shortened by 5 bases and J by 2 bases, with 13 bases between the two germline ends. The CDR3 loop spans 14 amino acids. This CDR3 is CASSQTASPYEQYF. The CDR3 DNA sequence: TGTGCCAGCAGTCAGACGGCGTCCCCCTACGAGCAGTACTTC.

This clonotype was recorded many times. The gene calls are TRBV29-1 and TRBJ1-1; no definite D call. Trimming shortened V by 5 bases and J by 1 base, and 14 bases separated the two germline ends. CDR3 size: 14 residues. Germline V lookup: CDR1 SQVTM, CDR2 ANQGSEA. The CDR3 protein is CSVRSELANTEAFF. DNA for the CDR3: TGCAGCGTTCGGAGCGAACTCGCGAACACTGAAGCTTTCTTT. The variable domain in full, with the rest retrieved from reference TRBV29-1 and TRBJ1-1, is SAVISQKPSRDICQRGTSLTIQCQVDSQVTMMFWYRQQPGQSLTLIATANQGSEATYESGFVIDKFPISRPNLTFSTLTVSNMSPEDSSIYLCSVRSELANTEAFFGQGTRLTVV.

This clonotype was picked up many times. This rearrangement joins TRBV28 to TRBJ2-7; 7 nucleotides match TRBD2. The CDR3 covers 14 residues. Trimming cost V 5 bases and J 3 bases; bases outside gene matches: 7. Germline V lookup: CDR1 MDHEN, CDR2 SYDVKM. The CDR3 sequence is CASSGLGQIYEQYF. The CDR3 region has the DNA TGTGCCAGCAGTGGACTAGGGCAAATCTACGAGCAGTACTTC.

This clonotype was observed many times. The chain links TRBV28 to TRBJ1-1; D unresolved. Between the trimmed V and J ends, which lost 2 bases and 0 bases, there was a span of 10 bases. CDR1 and CDR2 from the germline V gene are MDHEN and SYDVKM. This CDR3 is 15 amino acids long. The CDR3 DNA follows: TGTGCCAGCAGTTTACCCGCTGGGATGAACACTGAAGCTTTCTTT. It translates to CASSLPAGMNTEAFF. Full variable domain (outside the CDR3, taken from reference TRBV28 and TRBJ1-1): DVKVTQSSRYLVKRTGEKVFLECVQDMDHENMFWYRQDPGLGLRLIYFSYDVKMKEKGDIPEGYSVSREKKERFSLILESASTNQTSMYLCASSLPAGMNTEAFFGQGTRLTVV.

The V call is TRBV19, the J call TRBJ1-5; perhaps TRBD1 as D (5 bases). Per germline, CDR1 LNHDA and CDR2 SQIVND (reference sequence). The CDR3 is 16 amino acids. Trimming pared 4 bases from V and 1 base from J, leaving 14 bases between. The CDR3 DNA is TGTGCCAGTAGTACCCGAACCCGGGGGAGCAATCAGCCCCAGCATTTT. It codes for CASSTRTRGSNQPQHF.

This clonotype was picked up many times. The chain is built from TRBV11-2 and TRBJ1-1, with 7 bases aligning to TRBD1. The CDR3 is 17 residues long. CDR1 is SGHAT and CDR2 is FQNNGV in the germline V gene. V lost 5 bases to trimming and J lost 6 bases; unmatched junction nucleotides: 18. The CDR3 nucleotides read TGTGCCAGCAGCCCGGAAACAGGGGAAGCTTGGGTCTCTGAAGCTTTCTTT. Translation: CASSPETGEAWVSEAFF.

Remarks on this clonotype: This could be a read error, since a much larger clone is one nucleotide away. J is TRBJ1-5 and V is TRBV27; possibly TRBD1 for D (6 bases). The V gene's germline CDR1 is MNHEY and CDR2 SMNVEV (reference sequence). V lost 4 bases to trimming and J lost 5 bases, with 12 bases between them. The CDR3 loop spans 14 amino acids. The CDR3 is CASSYGRGYQPQHF. CDR3 nucleotide sequence: TGTGCCAGCAGTTATGGCAGGGGTTATCAGCCCCAGCATTTT.

This clonotype came up many times. The V call is TRBV28, the J call TRBJ2-7; D is unresolved. Germline V CDR1 and CDR2: MDHEN, SYDVKM. Trimming removed 1 base from V and 0 bases from J, with 7 bases in between. The CDR3 consists of 14 residues. CDR3 in amino acids: CASSLLRDSYEQYF. CDR3 coding DNA: TGTGCCAGCAGTTTATTAAGGGACTCCTACGAGCAGTACTTC.